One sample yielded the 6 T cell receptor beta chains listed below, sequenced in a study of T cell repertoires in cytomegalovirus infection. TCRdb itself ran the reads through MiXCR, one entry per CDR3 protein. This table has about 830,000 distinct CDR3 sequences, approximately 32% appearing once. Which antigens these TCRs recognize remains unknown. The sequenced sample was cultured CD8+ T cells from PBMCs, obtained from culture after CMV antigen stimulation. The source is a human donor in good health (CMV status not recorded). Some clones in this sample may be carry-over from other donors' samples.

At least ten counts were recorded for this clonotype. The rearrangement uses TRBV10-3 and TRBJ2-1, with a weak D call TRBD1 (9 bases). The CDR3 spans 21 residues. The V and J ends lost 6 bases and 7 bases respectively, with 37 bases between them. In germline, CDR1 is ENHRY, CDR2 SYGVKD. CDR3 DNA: TGTGCCATCAGGACCACACACAGGGGGCCTAACGGGGGGGCCTCTGGAAATGAGCAGTTCTTC. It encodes CAIRTTHRGPNGGASGNEQFF.

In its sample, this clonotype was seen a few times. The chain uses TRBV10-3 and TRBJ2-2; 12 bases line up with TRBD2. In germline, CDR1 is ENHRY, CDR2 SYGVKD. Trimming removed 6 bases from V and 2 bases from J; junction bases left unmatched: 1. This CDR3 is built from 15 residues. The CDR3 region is CAIRTSGGNTGELFF. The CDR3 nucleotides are TGTGCCATCAGGACTAGCGGGGGCAACACCGGGGAGCTGTTTTTT.

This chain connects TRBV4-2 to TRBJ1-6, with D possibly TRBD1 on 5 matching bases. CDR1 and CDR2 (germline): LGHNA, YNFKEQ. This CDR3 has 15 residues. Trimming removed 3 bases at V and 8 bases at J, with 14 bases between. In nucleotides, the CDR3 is TGTGCCAGCAGCCAGTGGGACGGGAGGGATTCACCCCTCCACTTT. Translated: CASSQWDGRDSPLHF.

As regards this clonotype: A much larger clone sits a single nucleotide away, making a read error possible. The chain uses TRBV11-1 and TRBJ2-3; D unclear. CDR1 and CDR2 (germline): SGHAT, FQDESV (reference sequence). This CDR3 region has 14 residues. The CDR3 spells CASSLGPYTDTHYF. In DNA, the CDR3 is TGTGCCAGCAGCTTAGGCCCCTACACAGATACGCACTATTTT.

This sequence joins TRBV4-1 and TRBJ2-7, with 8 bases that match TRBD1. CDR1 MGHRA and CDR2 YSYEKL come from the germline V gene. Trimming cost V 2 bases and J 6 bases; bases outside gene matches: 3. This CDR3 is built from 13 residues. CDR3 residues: CASSQTQGAEQYF. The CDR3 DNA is TGCGCCAGCAGCCAAACTCAGGGGGCCGAGCAGTACTTC.

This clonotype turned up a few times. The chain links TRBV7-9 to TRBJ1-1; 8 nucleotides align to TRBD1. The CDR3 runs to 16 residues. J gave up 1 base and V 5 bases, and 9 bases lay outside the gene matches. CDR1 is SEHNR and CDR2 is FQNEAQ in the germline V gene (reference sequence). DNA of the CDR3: TGTGCCAGCAGCCCCCAGGGGGCGCGAAGGAACACTGAAGCTTTCTTT. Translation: CASSPQGARRNTEAFF.